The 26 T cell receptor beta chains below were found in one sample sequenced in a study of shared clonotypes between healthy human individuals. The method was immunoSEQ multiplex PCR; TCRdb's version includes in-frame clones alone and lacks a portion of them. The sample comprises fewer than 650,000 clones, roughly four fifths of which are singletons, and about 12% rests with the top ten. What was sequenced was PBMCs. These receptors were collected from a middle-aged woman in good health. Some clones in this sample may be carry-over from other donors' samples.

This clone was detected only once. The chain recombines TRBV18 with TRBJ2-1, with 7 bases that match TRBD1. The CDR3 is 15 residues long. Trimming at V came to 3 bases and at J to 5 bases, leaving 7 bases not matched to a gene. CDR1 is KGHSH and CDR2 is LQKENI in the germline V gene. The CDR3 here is CASSPRTGSNNEQFF. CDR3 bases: TGTGCCAGCTCACCGCGGACAGGTTCGAACAATGAGCAGTTCTTC.

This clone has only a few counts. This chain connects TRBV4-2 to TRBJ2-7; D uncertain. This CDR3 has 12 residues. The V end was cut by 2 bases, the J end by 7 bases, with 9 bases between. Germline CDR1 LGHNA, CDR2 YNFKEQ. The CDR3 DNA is TGTGCCAGCAGCCAATCTGACTGGGAGCAGTACTTC. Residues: CASSQSDWEQYF.

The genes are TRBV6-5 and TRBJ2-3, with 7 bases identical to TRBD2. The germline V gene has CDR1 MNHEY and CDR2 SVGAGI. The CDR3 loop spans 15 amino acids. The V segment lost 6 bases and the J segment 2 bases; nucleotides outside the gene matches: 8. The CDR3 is CASRARGRPTDTQYF. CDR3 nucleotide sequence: TGTGCCAGCAGGGCGCGGGGGAGACCCACAGATACGCAGTATTTT.

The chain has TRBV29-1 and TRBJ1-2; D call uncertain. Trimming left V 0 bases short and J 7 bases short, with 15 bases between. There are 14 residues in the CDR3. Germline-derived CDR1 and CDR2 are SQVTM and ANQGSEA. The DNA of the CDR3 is TGCAGCGTTGAAGATGGATGGTTTTCGAGTGGCTACACCTTC. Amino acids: CSVEDGWFSSGYTF.

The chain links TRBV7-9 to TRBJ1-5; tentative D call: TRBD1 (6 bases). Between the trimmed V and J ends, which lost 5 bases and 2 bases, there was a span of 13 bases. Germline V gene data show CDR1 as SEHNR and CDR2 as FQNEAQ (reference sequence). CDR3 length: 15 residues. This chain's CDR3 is CASSPDNRGNQPQHF. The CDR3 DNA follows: TGTGCCAGCAGCCCGGATAACAGGGGCAATCAGCCCCAGCATTTT.

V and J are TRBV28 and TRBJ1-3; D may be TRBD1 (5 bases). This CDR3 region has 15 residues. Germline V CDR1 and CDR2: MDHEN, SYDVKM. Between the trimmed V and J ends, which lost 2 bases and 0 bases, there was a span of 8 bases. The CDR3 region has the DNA TGTGCCAGCAGTTTAGGGGGGACCTCTGGAAACACCATATATTTT. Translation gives CASSLGGTSGNTIYF.

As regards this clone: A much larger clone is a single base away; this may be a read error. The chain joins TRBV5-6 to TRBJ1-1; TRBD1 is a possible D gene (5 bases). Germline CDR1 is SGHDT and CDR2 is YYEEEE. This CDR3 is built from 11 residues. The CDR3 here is CASSSIGDPPF. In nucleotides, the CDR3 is TGTGCCAGCAGCTCGATCGGGGACCCCCCGTTT.

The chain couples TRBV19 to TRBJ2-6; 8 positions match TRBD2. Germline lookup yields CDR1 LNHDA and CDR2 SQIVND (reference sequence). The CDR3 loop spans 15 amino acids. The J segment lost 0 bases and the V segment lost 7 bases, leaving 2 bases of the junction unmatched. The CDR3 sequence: CASTGTSSGANVLTF. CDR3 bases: TGTGCCAGTACGGGGACTAGCTCTGGGGCCAACGTCCTGACTTTC. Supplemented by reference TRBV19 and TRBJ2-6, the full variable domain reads DGGITQSPKYLFRKEGQNVTLSCEQNLNHDAMYWYRQDPGQGLRLIYYSQIVNDFQKGDIAEGYSVSREKKESFPLTVTSAQKNPTAFYLCASTGTSSGANVLTFGAGSRLTVL.

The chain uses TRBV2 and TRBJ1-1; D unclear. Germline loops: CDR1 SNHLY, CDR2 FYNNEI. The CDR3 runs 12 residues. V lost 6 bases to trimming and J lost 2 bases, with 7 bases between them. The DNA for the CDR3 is TGTGCCAGCAGGGACGATAACACTGAAGCTTTCTTT. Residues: CASRDDNTEAFF.

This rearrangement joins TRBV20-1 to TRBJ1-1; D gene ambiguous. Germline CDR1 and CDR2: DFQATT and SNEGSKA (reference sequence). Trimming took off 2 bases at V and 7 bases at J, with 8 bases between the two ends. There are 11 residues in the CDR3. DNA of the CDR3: TGCAGTGCTAGAAGGCCAGTTGAAGCTTTCTTT. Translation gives CSARRPVEAFF.

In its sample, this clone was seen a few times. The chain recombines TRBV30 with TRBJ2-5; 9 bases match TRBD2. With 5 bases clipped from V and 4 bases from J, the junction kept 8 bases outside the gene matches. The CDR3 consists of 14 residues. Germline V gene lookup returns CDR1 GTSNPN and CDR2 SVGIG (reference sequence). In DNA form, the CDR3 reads TGTGCCTGGGACTCCGGGACTAGCAGAGAGACCCAGTACTTC. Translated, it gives CAWDSGTSRETQYF. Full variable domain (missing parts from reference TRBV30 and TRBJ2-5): SQTIHQWPATLVQPVGSPLSLECTVEGTSNPNLYWYRQAAGRGLQLLFYSVGIGQISSEVPQNLSASRPQDRQFILSSKKLLLSDSGFYLCAWDSGTSRETQYFGPGTRLLVL.

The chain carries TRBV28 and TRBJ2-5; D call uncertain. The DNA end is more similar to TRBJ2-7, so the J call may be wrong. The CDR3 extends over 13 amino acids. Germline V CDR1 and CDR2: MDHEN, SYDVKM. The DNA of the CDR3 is TGTGCCAGCAGTTTAACTACCCCCCACGAGCAGTACTTC. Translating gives CASSLTTPHEQYF.

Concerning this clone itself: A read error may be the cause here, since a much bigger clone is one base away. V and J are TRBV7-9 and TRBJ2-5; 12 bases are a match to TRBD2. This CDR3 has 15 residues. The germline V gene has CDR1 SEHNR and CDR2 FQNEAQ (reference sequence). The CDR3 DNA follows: TGTGCCAGCACGATACTAGCGGGAGGAGGTGAGACCCGGTACTTC. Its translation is CASTILAGGGETRYF. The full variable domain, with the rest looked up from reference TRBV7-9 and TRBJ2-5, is DTGVSQNPRHKITKRGQNVTFRCDPISEHNRLYWYRQTLGQGPEFLTYFQNEAQLEKSRLLSDRFSAERPKGSFSTLEIQRTEQGDSAMYLCASTILAGGGETRYFGPGTRLLVL.

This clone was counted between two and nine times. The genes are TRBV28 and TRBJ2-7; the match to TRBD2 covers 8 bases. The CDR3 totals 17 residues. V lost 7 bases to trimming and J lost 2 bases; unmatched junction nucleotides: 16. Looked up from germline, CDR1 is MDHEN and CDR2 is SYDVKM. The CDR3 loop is CASTNSGGGGLTYEQYF. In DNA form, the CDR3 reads TGTGCCAGCACCAACTCCGGGGGGGGCGGCCTTACCTACGAGCAGTACTTC. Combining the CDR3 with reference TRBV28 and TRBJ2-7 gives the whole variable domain DVKVTQSSRYLVKRTGEKVFLECVQDMDHENMFWYRQDPGLGLRLIYFSYDVKMKEKGDIPEGYSVSREKKERFSLILESASTNQTSMYLCASTNSGGGGLTYEQYFGPGTRLTVT.

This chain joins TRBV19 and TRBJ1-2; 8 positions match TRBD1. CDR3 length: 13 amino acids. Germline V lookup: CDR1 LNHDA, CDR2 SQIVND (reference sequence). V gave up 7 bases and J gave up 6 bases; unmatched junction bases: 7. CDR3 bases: TGTGCCAGTAAGGAGGACAGGGCGGATGGCTACACCTTC. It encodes CASKEDRADGYTF.

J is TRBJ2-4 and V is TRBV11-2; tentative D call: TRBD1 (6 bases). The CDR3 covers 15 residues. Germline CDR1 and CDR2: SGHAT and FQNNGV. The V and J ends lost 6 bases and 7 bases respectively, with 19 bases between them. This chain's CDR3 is CASSRGTTGINIQYF. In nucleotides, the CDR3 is TGTGCCAGCAGTAGAGGGACAACCGGAATCAACATTCAGTACTTC.

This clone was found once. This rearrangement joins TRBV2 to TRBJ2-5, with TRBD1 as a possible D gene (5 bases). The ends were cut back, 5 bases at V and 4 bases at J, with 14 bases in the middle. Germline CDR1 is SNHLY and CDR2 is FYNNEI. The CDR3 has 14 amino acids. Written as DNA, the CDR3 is TGTGCCAGCAGTCTCGGACAAATCCTAGAGACCCAGTACTTC. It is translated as CASSLGQILETQYF.

This CDR3 is CASSVGTSGNIQYF. In DNA, the CDR3 is TGTGCCAGCAGCGTAGGGACTAGCGGAAACATTCAGTACTTC. V is TRBV9 and J is TRBJ2-4, with 10 nucleotides matching TRBD2. The CDR3 runs to 14 residues. From germline, CDR1 is SGDLS and CDR2 YYNGEE. V was pared by 0 bases and J by 6 bases, with 0 bases of the junction left unmatched.

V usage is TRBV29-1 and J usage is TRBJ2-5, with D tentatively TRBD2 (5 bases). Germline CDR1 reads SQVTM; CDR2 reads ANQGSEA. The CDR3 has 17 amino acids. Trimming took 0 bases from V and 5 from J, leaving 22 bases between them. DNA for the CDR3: TGCAGCGTTGAAGATCGATCAGCGGTCCCACGATTGGAGACCCAGTACTTC. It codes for CSVEDRSAVPRLETQYF.

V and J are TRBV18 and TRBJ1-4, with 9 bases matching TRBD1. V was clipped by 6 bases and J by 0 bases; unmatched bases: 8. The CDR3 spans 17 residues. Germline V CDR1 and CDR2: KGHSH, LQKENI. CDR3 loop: CASSRTGDQATNEKLFF. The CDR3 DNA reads TGTGCCAGCTCGCGGACAGGGGACCAAGCAACTAATGAAAAACTGTTTTTT.

The DNA for the CDR3 is TGTGCCAGTAAGAGGGGAACTGGAAACACCATATATTTT. Its protein is CASKRGTGNTIYF. V and J are TRBV28 and TRBJ1-3; possible D gene TRBD1, 5 bases. V was cut by 9 bases and J by 2 bases, with 11 bases left in between. This CDR3 comprises 13 residues. Germline assignment: CDR1 MDHEN and CDR2 SYDVKM.

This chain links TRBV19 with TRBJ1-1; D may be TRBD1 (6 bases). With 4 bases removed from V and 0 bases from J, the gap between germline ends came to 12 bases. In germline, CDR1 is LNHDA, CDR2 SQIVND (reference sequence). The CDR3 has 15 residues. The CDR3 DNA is TGTGCCAGTAGTACAGGAGGGGGGTTGAACACTGAAGCTTTCTTT. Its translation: CASSTGGGLNTEAFF.

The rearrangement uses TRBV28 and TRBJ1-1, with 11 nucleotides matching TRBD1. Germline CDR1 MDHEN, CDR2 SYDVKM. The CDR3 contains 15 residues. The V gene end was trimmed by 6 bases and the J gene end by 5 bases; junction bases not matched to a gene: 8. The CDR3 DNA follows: TGTGCCAGCAGCCCCGCGGGACAGGGGGGGACTGAAGCTTTCTTT. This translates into CASSPAGQGGTEAFF.

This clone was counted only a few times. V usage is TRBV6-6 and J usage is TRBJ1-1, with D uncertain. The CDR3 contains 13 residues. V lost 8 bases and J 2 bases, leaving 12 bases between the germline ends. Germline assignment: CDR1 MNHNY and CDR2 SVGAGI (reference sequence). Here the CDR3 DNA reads TGTGCCAGCGGTGCAGTATCTAACACTGAAGCTTTCTTT. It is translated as CASGAVSNTEAFF.

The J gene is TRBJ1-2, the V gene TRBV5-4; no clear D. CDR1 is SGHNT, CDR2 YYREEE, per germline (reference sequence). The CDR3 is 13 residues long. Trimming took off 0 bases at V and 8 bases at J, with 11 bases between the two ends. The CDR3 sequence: CASSLVQAAGYTF. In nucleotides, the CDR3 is TGTGCCAGCAGCTTGGTTCAGGCGGCCGGCTACACCTTC.

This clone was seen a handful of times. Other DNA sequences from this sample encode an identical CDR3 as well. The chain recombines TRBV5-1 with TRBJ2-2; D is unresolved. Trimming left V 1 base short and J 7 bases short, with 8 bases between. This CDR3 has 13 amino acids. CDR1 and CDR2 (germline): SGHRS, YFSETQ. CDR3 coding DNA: TGCGCCAGCAGCTTGTGGGGAAGCGGGGAGCTGTTTTTT. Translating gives CASSLWGSGELFF. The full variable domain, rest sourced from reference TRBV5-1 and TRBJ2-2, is KAGVTQTPRYLIKTRGQQVTLSCSPISGHRSVSWYQQTPGQGLQFLFEYFSETQRNKGNFPGRFSGRQFSNSRSEMNVSTLELGDSALYLCASSLWGSGELFFGEGSRLTVL.